Listed here are 23 T cell receptor beta chains from one sample, sequenced in a study of blood T cell repertoires in COVID-19. Clones were read by immunoSEQ multiplex PCR, and TCRdb kept only the in-frame ones, dropping some. The data contain some 150,000 clones, 85% to 90% of them singletons. Sequencing input: peripheral blood. The receptors here all came from a woman in her sixties with acute or convalescent COVID-19.

V is TRBV5-1 and J is TRBJ2-1; TRBD2 matches 8 bases. V was pared by 4 bases and J by 10 bases, with 16 bases of the junction left unmatched. The CDR3 contains 16 residues. Germline loops: CDR1 SGHRS, CDR2 YFSETQ. DNA of the CDR3: TGCGCCAGCAGCCCTACCCTCGGGGGGGGAGCTGGGGAGCAGTTCTTC. Protein product: CASSPTLGGGAGEQFF.

V is TRBV7-8 and J is TRBJ2-5; 10 bases map to TRBD2. The CDR3 is 16 amino acids. J lost 2 bases, V lost 5 bases, and 8 bases had no gene match. Germline V gene lookup returns CDR1 SGHVS and CDR2 FQNEAQ. CDR3 DNA: TGTGCCAGCAGCAAACGAGCGGGGGGGTTACAAGAGACCCAGTACTTC. Translation gives CASSKRAGGLQETQYF.

The J gene is TRBJ1-2, the V gene TRBV5-1; TRBD1 matches 7 bases. V gave up 2 bases and J gave up 1 base; unmatched junction bases: 2. The germline CDR1 and CDR2 sequences are SGHRS and YFSETQ. This CDR3 is built from 14 residues. In DNA form, the CDR3 reads TGCGCCAGCAGCTTACAGGGGTTTAACTATGGCTACACCTTC. It codes for CASSLQGFNYGYTF.

The chain links TRBV19 to TRBJ2-7; TRBD1 is a possible D gene (6 bases). This CDR3 has 12 amino acids. Between the trimmed V and J ends, which lost 10 bases and 3 bases, there was a span of 13 bases. The germline V gene has CDR1 LNHDA and CDR2 SQIVND (reference sequence). CDR3 protein: CATQGIVYEQYF. CDR3 DNA sequence: TGTGCCACCCAGGGGATTGTCTACGAGCAGTACTTC.

V usage is TRBV7-9 and J usage is TRBJ2-7; 12 bases match TRBD2. The CDR3 runs 14 residues. V lost 5 bases and J lost 3; bases outside the gene matches: 2. The germline gives CDR1 SEHNR, CDR2 FQNEAQ (reference sequence). The CDR3 sequence: CASSRTSGNYEQYF. The DNA for the CDR3 is TGTGCCAGCAGCCGGACTAGCGGGAACTACGAGCAGTACTTC.

The genes are TRBV6-4 and TRBJ1-2; maybe TRBD1 (6 bases). Trimming pared 0 bases from V and 3 bases from J, leaving 11 bases between. The CDR3 totals 15 residues. The germline gives CDR1 MRHNA, CDR2 SNTAGT. CDR3 in amino acids: CASSDSAAGDYGYTF. CDR3 nucleotide sequence: TGTGCCAGCAGTGACTCGGCGGCAGGGGACTATGGCTACACCTTC.

This clone was recorded only once. This CDR3 is CASSLGTGPLSNGYTF. The CDR3 DNA sequence: TGTGCCAGCAGCCTAGGGACAGGGCCTTTATCCAATGGCTACACCTTC. V is TRBV28 and J is TRBJ1-2; 9 bases map to TRBD1. The CDR3 is 16 amino acids. Germline values: CDR1 MDHEN, CDR2 SYDVKM. V was pared by 6 bases and J by 6 bases, with 14 bases of the junction left unmatched.

J is TRBJ2-6 and V is TRBV21-1; the table names TRBD2, a call not compared with the DNA. TRBV21-1 is termed a pseudogene. There are 19 residues in the CDR3. The CDR3 here is CASSKGLLAGLSGANVLTF. CDR3 sequence (DNA): TGTGCCAGCAGCAAAGGATTACTAGCGGGACTCTCTGGGGCCAACGTCCTGACTTTC.

This clone was detected only once. This chain uses TRBV7-2 with TRBJ2-3, with D possibly TRBD2 on 5 matching bases. Trimming cost V 4 bases and J 2 bases, with 19 bases left between them. This CDR3 region has 17 residues. Germline V gene data show CDR1 as SGHTA and CDR2 as FQGNSA. CDR3 in DNA: TGTGCCAGCAGCTCCCAATATGGAGCGGTGGTCACAGATACGCAGTATTTT. This encodes CASSSQYGAVVTDTQYF.

V and J are TRBV6-6 and TRBJ2-7, with D hard to call. The germline V gene has CDR1 MNHNY and CDR2 SVGAGI (reference sequence). V was clipped by 7 bases and J by 4 bases, with 17 bases between them. The CDR3 sequence is 14 residues long. CDR3 loop: CASTVARQSYEQYF. The CDR3 DNA is TGTGCCAGCACCGTGGCCAGGCAAAGTTACGAGCAGTACTTC.

The chain recombines TRBV7-6 with TRBJ1-2; 11 bases align to TRBD1. CDR1 is SGHVS and CDR2 is FNYEAQ in the germline V gene. Trimming at V came to 4 bases and at J to 4 bases, leaving 5 bases not matched to a gene. The CDR3 is made up of 15 amino acids. CDR3 nucleotide sequence: TGTGCCAGCAGCTCCGGACAGGGGGCCATCTATGGCTACACCTTC. Translated: CASSSGQGAIYGYTF.

Points on this clone: A read error may account for a junction end that differs from germline. J is TRBJ1-1 and V is TRBV7-2, with a tentative D call TRBD1 (5 bases). The length of the CDR3 is 11 residues. The germline V gene has CDR1 SGHTA and CDR2 FQGNSA. The CDR3 sequence is CAGREGAEAFF. The CDR3 nucleotides are TGTGCCGGCAGGGAGGGAGCTGAAGCTTTCTTT.

This clone was observed a few times. This rearrangement joins TRBV4-3 to TRBJ1-2, with D unclear. Trimming removed 1 base from V and 6 bases from J, with 9 bases in between. The length of the CDR3 is 13 residues. CDR1 is LGHNA and CDR2 is YSLEER in the germline V gene. The CDR3 DNA reads as TGCGCCAGCAGCCAAGGAAGCCAGGATGGCTACACCTTC. Translating gives CASSQGSQDGYTF.

The rearrangement links TRBV21-1 to TRBJ2-1; TRBD1, the D gene given by the table, was not confirmed from the DNA. TRBV21-1 is a documented pseudogene. The CDR3 is 12 amino acids. The CDR3 nucleotides are TGTGCCAGCAGGGGACAGTACAATGAGCAGTTCTTC. This translates into CASRGQYNEQFF.

This sequence joins TRBV4-3 and TRBJ1-2; D possibly corresponds to TRBD1 (5 bases). The CDR3 loop spans 15 amino acids. Per the germline V gene, CDR1 is LGHNA and CDR2 is YSLEER. V shed 0 bases and J shed 8 bases, with 16 bases lying between them. CDR3 in DNA: TGCGCCAGCAGCCAAGACCCAACGTGGCGGGGGGGCTACACCTTC. As protein: CASSQDPTWRGGYTF.

The sample holds one count of this clone. This rearrangement joins TRBV7-8 to TRBJ2-1; tentatively, D is TRBD1 (6 bases). V lost 1 base and J 4 bases, leaving 14 bases between the germline ends. The germline gives CDR1 SGHVS, CDR2 FQNEAQ. CDR3 length: 16 residues. CDR3 region: CASSLGQGKVYNEQFF. CDR3 bases: TGTGCCAGCAGCTTAGGGCAGGGGAAAGTTTACAATGAGCAGTTCTTC.

This chain joins TRBV19 and TRBJ1-5; D is possibly TRBD1 (5 bases). Trimming took 7 bases from V and 2 from J, leaving 12 bases between them. CDR1 and CDR2 (germline): LNHDA, SQIVND (reference sequence). The CDR3 covers 14 residues. CDR3 sequence: CASKETDRNQPQHF. CDR3 in DNA: TGTGCCAGTAAGGAGACAGATCGCAATCAGCCCCAGCATTTT.

This rearrangement joins TRBV6-5 to TRBJ2-3; the match to TRBD1 covers 7 bases. The CDR3 consists of 15 residues. The germline CDR1 and CDR2 sequences are MNHEY and SVGAGI. Trimming took 2 bases from V and 2 from J; bases not matched to a gene: 4. The CDR3 protein is CASSYQTGYTDTQYF. CDR3 DNA: TGTGCCAGCAGTTACCAGACAGGGTACACAGATACGCAGTATTTT.

The V gene is TRBV5-1, the J gene TRBJ2-7; tentatively, D is TRBD1 (5 bases). Germline loops: CDR1 SGHRS, CDR2 YFSETQ. This CDR3 is built from 12 residues. The V gene lost 5 bases and the J gene lost 2 bases, with 8 bases spanning the gap. CDR3 DNA sequence: TGCGCCAGCAGACAGGACGCCTACGAGCAGTACTTC. Translation gives CASRQDAYEQYF.

The chain joins TRBV3-1 (or the pseudogene TRBV3-2) to TRBJ2-1, with D perhaps TRBD1 (5 bases). Germline CDR1 is LGHDT and CDR2 is YNNKEL (reference sequence). V was trimmed by 1 base and J by 7 bases, leaving 17 bases between them. CDR3 length: 16 amino acids. CDR3 sequence (DNA): TGTGCCAGCAGCCAAGGCCCGTCAGGGTTGAATAATGAGCAGTTCTTC. This gives the protein CASSQGPSGLNNEQFF.

The V gene is TRBV6-5, the J gene TRBJ1-4; 7 bases match TRBD1. CDR1 is MNHEY, CDR2 SVGAGI, per germline. The CDR3 length is 15 residues. The V and J ends lost 6 bases and 2 bases, in that order; junction bases with no gene match: 6. CDR3 loop: CASRRQGLTNEKLFF. CDR3 bases: TGTGCCAGCAGGAGACAGGGACTGACTAATGAAAAACTGTTTTTT.

The chain employs TRBV29-1 and TRBJ2-1; no clear D. Looked up from germline, CDR1 is SQVTM and CDR2 is ANQGSEA. This CDR3 is 13 amino acids long. Deletions cut 2 bases from V and 9 bases from J, with 14 bases between. The CDR3 nucleotides are TGCAGCGTTGAACTACTGCTTGGTGGTGAGCAGTTCTTC. Translated: CSVELLLGGEQFF.

The CDR3 nucleotides read TGTGCCAGCACCACAGGGGACACTGAAGCTTTCTTT. Translated, it gives CASTTGDTEAFF. The genes are TRBV6-5 and TRBJ1-1, with 7 positions matching TRBD1. This CDR3 contains 12 residues. Germline CDR1 reads MNHEY; CDR2 reads SVGAGI. Trimming took 7 bases from V and 3 from J; bases not matched to a gene: 2.